This TCR beta chain was sequenced for a study of blood T cell repertoires in COVID-19. The overall study: Acute and convalescent COVID-19 samples came from the United States, Italy and Spain. Sources were T cells, B-cell-depleted T cells, or PBMCs; the material itself was cDNA or gDNA.

Generated by immunoSEQ multiplex PCR, the TCRdb table keeps only in-frame clones and is missing some. The sample includes some 99,000 clones, about 84% seen only once; the top ten take around 10%. The source is a woman of 80 years or more with acute or convalescent COVID-19. Material: peripheral blood.

CDR3 coding DNA: TGTGCCAGCAGCTCCGGACAGAGCAGCAATCAGCCCCAGCATTTT. This gives the protein CASSSGQSSNQPQHF. The rearrangement uses TRBV7-9 and TRBJ1-5, with D maybe TRBD1 (6 bases). V shed 4 bases and J shed 1 base, with 11 bases lying between them. This CDR3 is 15 amino acids long. The germline CDR1 and CDR2 sequences are SEHNR and FQNEAQ (reference sequence).